This TCR beta chain came from a study of shared clonotypes between healthy human individuals. Each sample came from a Caucasian adult donor living in Nashville, Tennessee. Here immunoSEQ multiplex PCR was the method, and the copy in TCRdb shows in-frame clones only, minus some. This sample carries roughly 2,300,000 clones, roughly 90% of them seen once, and the ten largest clones take 0.37%. This clonotype originated in a man younger than 35 in good health. Some clones in this sample may be carry-over from other donors' samples. The sample taken for sequencing was naive CD4+ T cells from PBMCs. As for subset: CD45RA+ positively selected.

CDR3 protein: CASSVVGRAHQETQYF. CDR3 sequence (DNA): TGTGCCAGCAGCGTAGTCGGAAGGGCCCACCAAGAGACCCAGTACTTC. The genes are TRBV9 and TRBJ2-5; D gene unclear. V lost 0 bases and J 0 bases, leaving 12 bases between the germline ends. In germline, CDR1 is SGDLS, CDR2 YYNGEE. CDR3 length: 16 residues.